The 9 T cell receptor beta chains in this list originate from one sample, sequenced in a study of blood T cells in healthy people across ages (dated by TCRdb to between 2015 and 2017). The library was obtained by 5' RACE. TCRdb lists the instrument as Illumina HiSeq 2500. The second PCR ran for roughly 6 to 11 cycles and used a J-beta primer mix along with a sample-barcoded 5' primer. The public sequencing data were trimmed at Q25 with fastp and processed into clonotypes with MiXCR by TCRdb, which kept only in-frame beta chains. Each entry is one CDR3 protein sequence, shown with its most common DNA and genes. The sample yields over 600,000 distinct CDR3 sequences; 45% to 70% were counted once. The ten top clones hold around 24% of the sample. The sample consisted of blood. These receptors were taken from a man between 35 and 55 years old in good health.

This clonotype has just a few counts. J is TRBJ2-5 and V is TRBV4-3; D possibly corresponds to TRBD2 (5 bases). From germline, CDR1 is LGHNA and CDR2 YSLEER. V lost 3 bases to trimming and J lost 5 bases, with 22 bases between them. CDR3 length: 17 residues. The CDR3 region has the DNA TGCGCCAGCAGCCACGATTTCTTTGCGGCCGAGCGGGAGACCCAGTACTTC. Its protein product is CASSHDFFAAERETQYF.

Remarks on this clonotype: Germline is not matched at one junction end, which may reflect a read error. The chain has TRBV27 and TRBJ2-7; the match to TRBD1 covers 7 bases. Per the germline V gene, CDR1 is MNHEY and CDR2 is SMNVEV (reference sequence). CDR3 length: 14 residues. The CDR3 is CAGSEIGTAYEQYF. Written as DNA, the CDR3 is TGTGCCGGCAGTGAGATAGGGACAGCCTACGAGCAGTACTTC.

V is TRBV24-1 and J is TRBJ2-3; maybe TRBD2 (6 bases). Germline V lookup: CDR1 KGHDR, CDR2 SFDVKD. The CDR3 totals 15 residues. Trimming stripped 3 bases from V and 5 bases from J, with 14 bases between. CDR3 loop: CATSDPTPGGDTQYF. The CDR3 coding sequence is TGTGCCACCAGTGATCCGACCCCCGGGGGAGATACGCAGTATTTT.

The chain's CDR3 is CASTLRGRSVGYTF. Written as DNA, the CDR3 is TGTGCCAGCACCCTAAGGGGCCGTAGTGTTGGCTACACCTTC. This chain connects TRBV3-1 to TRBJ1-2; the D gene is possibly TRBD1 (5 bases). This CDR3 spans 14 amino acids. V was clipped by 7 bases and J by 7 bases, with 19 bases between them. CDR1 and CDR2 (germline): LGHDT, YNNKEL (reference sequence).

In this sample, this clonotype turned up a few times. The chain links TRBV27 to TRBJ2-5, with 7 bases that match TRBD2. The J call may not be correct, given that the DNA end is closer to TRBJ2-7. This CDR3 region has 15 residues. CDR1 and CDR2 from the germline V gene are MNHEY and SMNVEV (reference sequence). The CDR3 DNA follows: TGTGCCAGCAGTTTTGGGGGAGGGGTCTCCTACGAGCAGTACTTC. It specifies CASSFGGGVSYEQYF.

The chain joins TRBV28 to TRBJ2-1, with 8 bases fitting TRBD1. V lost 6 bases, J lost 5 bases, and 12 bases stayed unmatched. This CDR3 has 16 amino acids. Germline values: CDR1 MDHEN, CDR2 SYDVKM. The CDR3 nucleotides read TGTGCCAGCAGCCCCAGGATCGGGACAGGACACAATGAGCAGTTCTTC. Translation: CASSPRIGTGHNEQFF.

CDR3 residues: CARGRGNEQFF. CDR3 sequence (DNA): TGTGCCAGGGGAAGGGGGAATGAGCAGTTCTTC. J is TRBJ2-1 and V is TRBV28, with D perhaps TRBD1 (6 bases). Germline CDR1 and CDR2: MDHEN and SYDVKM. V gave up 9 bases and J gave up 7 bases, with 10 bases separating them. This CDR3 is built from 11 residues.

The J gene is TRBJ2-3, the V gene TRBV29-1, with D possibly being TRBD1 (6 bases). The ends were cut back, 5 bases at V and 2 bases at J, with 20 bases in the middle. Germline values: CDR1 SQVTM, CDR2 ANQGSEA. The length of the CDR3 is 16 residues. The CDR3 loop is CSVSQQGREYTDTQYF. DNA for the CDR3: TGCAGCGTTAGCCAACAGGGAAGGGAATACACAGATACGCAGTATTTT.

The chain combines TRBV6-6 with TRBJ2-1, with no clear D. The CDR3 is 13 residues long. Germline-derived CDR1 and CDR2 are MNHNY and SVGAGI (reference sequence). Trimming took off 0 bases at V and 15 bases at J, with 15 bases between the two ends. For the CDR3, the DNA is TGTGCCAGCAGTTACTCGACGGCCGACCAGAGGTTCTTC. This translates into CASSYSTADQRFF.